These 21 T cell receptor beta chains originate from one sample sequenced in a study of cytomegalovirus exposure and HLA in healthy donors. With 60 Vbeta and 13 Jbeta primers, the PCR was carried out. Only in-frame clones appear in the TCRdb table, and some are missing; sequencing was by immunoSEQ multiplex PCR. The sample lists around 150,000 clones; 77% were seen once. The sample taken for sequencing was PBMCs. All receptors come from a woman between 40 and 50 years old in good health and CMV-seropositive.

The J gene is TRBJ1-3, the V gene TRBV7-2, with 7 nucleotides matching TRBD1. This CDR3 region has 17 residues. Germline CDR1 reads SGHTA; CDR2 reads FQGNSA. V trimming: 1 base; J trimming: 0 bases; junction bases outside the gene matches: 6. CDR3 loop: CASSLVSRQGSGNTIYF. The DNA of the CDR3 is TGTGCCAGCAGCTTAGTTAGTCGACAGGGCTCTGGAAACACCATATATTTT.

DNA for the CDR3: TGTGCCAGCAGAATCACCGGGGTAATCCAGGCTGAAGCTTTCTTT. This sequence encodes CASRITGVIQAEAFF. The chain has TRBV6-6 and TRBJ1-1; D gene unclear. In germline, CDR1 is MNHNY, CDR2 SVGAGI (reference sequence). V gave up 6 bases and J gave up 6 bases, with 20 bases separating them. This CDR3 has 15 amino acids.

V and J are TRBV28 and TRBJ2-5; 10 bases are a match to TRBD2. CDR3 size: 15 residues. V lost 6 bases, J lost 2 bases, and 6 bases stayed unmatched. Germline loops: CDR1 MDHEN, CDR2 SYDVKM. The CDR3 sequence: CASRSGGAGQETQYF. In nucleotides, the CDR3 is TGTGCCAGCAGGAGCGGGGGGGCCGGACAAGAGACCCAGTACTTC.

The gene calls are TRBV6-6 and TRBJ2-1, with a possible D match to TRBD1 (6 bases). Between the trimmed V and J ends, which lost 4 bases and 1 base, there was a span of 14 bases. There are 16 residues in the CDR3. Germline values: CDR1 MNHNY, CDR2 SVGAGI (reference sequence). The CDR3 reads CASSLNRVGSYNEQFF. In DNA form, the CDR3 reads TGTGCCAGCAGTTTAAACAGGGTCGGTTCCTACAATGAGCAGTTCTTC.

This rearrangement joins TRBV19 to TRBJ1-1, with TRBD1 matching 7 bases. The V gene's germline CDR1 is LNHDA and CDR2 SQIVND (reference sequence). V was pared by 9 bases and J by 4 bases, with 29 bases of the junction left unmatched. CDR3 length: 20 residues. DNA for the CDR3: TGTGCCAGCCCTCGGAATCCTTCCCGACAGGGATCCCAAGTTGGCACTGAAGCTTTCTTT. This sequence encodes CASPRNPSRQGSQVGTEAFF.

The rearrangement links TRBV2 to TRBJ2-1, with 15 bases matching TRBD2. The V gene's germline CDR1 is SNHLY and CDR2 FYNNEI. After removal of 5 bases from V and 8 bases from J, the junction contained 1 base not matched to a gene. This CDR3 has 14 residues. The CDR3, as DNA: TGTGCCAGCAGTTGGACTAGCGGGAGGGATGAGCAGTTCTTC. Translated, it gives CASSWTSGRDEQFF.

This clone was seen a single time. CDR3 DNA sequence: TGCGCCAGCAGCCAAGAGAGGGCCAGAAGCTATGGCTACACCTTC. It is translated as CASSQERARSYGYTF. The chain has TRBV4-3 and TRBJ1-2; no firm D call. The germline gives CDR1 LGHNA, CDR2 YSLEER. With 0 bases removed from V and 4 bases from J, the gap between germline ends came to 12 bases. The CDR3 runs to 15 residues.

The CDR3 reads CASSAGTESYEQYF. CDR3 DNA: TGTGCCAGTTCCGCCGGGACAGAGTCCTACGAGCAGTACTTC. The chain couples TRBV19 to TRBJ2-7, with TRBD1 matching 7 bases. The J segment lost 1 base and the V segment lost 8 bases, leaving 8 bases of the junction unmatched. The CDR3 is 14 amino acids. CDR1 is LNHDA and CDR2 is SQIVND in the germline V gene (reference sequence).

The gene calls are TRBV19 and TRBJ1-2; TRBD1 matches at 9 bases. The CDR3 is 15 residues long. CDR1 is LNHDA and CDR2 is SQIVND in the germline V gene (reference sequence). The V and J ends lost 5 bases and 4 bases, in that order; junction bases with no gene match: 8. For the CDR3, the DNA is TGTGCCAGTAGTCCTCTCATGACAGGGGGCTATGGCTACACCTTC. Protein product: CASSPLMTGGYGYTF.

This CDR3 reads CAISESENYGYTF. The DNA for the CDR3 is TGTGCCATCAGTGAGTCAGAGAACTATGGCTACACCTTC. The V gene is TRBV10-3, the J gene TRBJ1-2; D gene ambiguous. Germline CDR1 ENHRY, CDR2 SYGVKD. This CDR3 contains 13 residues. Trimming took 0 bases from V and 2 from J, leaving 4 bases between them.

The CDR3 coding sequence is TGTGCCAGCAGCTTTAAAAATTCACCCCTCCACTTT. Translated: CASSFKNSPLHF. The chain has TRBV7-8 and TRBJ1-6; D is unclear. V dropped 3 bases and J dropped 7 bases, with 4 bases sitting between them. Germline assignment: CDR1 SGHVS and CDR2 FQNEAQ. The CDR3 is made up of 12 amino acids.

In this sample, this clone turned up once. The chain employs TRBV30 and TRBJ1-3; tentative D call: TRBD1 (5 bases). Germline values: CDR1 GTSNPN, CDR2 SVGIG (reference sequence). The ends were cut back, 6 bases at V and 3 bases at J, with 18 bases in the middle. This CDR3 spans 15 amino acids. The CDR3 loop is CACTMGGSGGNTIYF. Written as DNA, the CDR3 is TGTGCCTGTACCATGGGGGGGTCCGGTGGAAACACCATATATTTT.

The DNA for the CDR3 is TGTGCCTGGAGTGCCGGGACTAGAACGGTCCAAGAGACCCAGTACTTC. It encodes CAWSAGTRTVQETQYF. The rearrangement uses TRBV30 and TRBJ2-5; TRBD2 aligns across 8 bases. The length of the CDR3 is 16 residues. J gave up 1 base and V 1 base, and 8 bases lay outside the gene matches. Germline CDR1 reads GTSNPN; CDR2 reads SVGIG (reference sequence).

This chain uses TRBV5-1 with TRBJ2-3; 12 nucleotides line up with TRBD2. The germline CDR1 and CDR2 sequences are SGHRS and YFSETQ. The CDR3 contains 17 residues. V dropped 0 bases and J dropped 0; count of bases not matched to a gene: 2. DNA of the CDR3: TGCGCCAGCAGCTTGGCTCTAGCGGGGGGGAGCACAGATACGCAGTATTTT. This translates into CASSLALAGGSTDTQYF.

This clone was observed a few times. The V gene is TRBV7-2, the J gene TRBJ1-2; 7 nucleotides agree with TRBD1. CDR3 length equals 16 residues. CDR1 is SGHTA, CDR2 FQGNSA, per germline. V lost 0 bases to trimming and J lost 3 bases; unmatched junction nucleotides: 7. CDR3 residues: CASSLAVQGSYYGYTF. The CDR3 region has the DNA TGTGCCAGCAGCTTAGCTGTACAGGGGTCCTACTATGGCTACACCTTC. The entire variable domain, with the rest obtained from reference TRBV7-2 and TRBJ1-2, is as follows: GAGVSQSPSNKVTEKGKDVELRCDPISGHTALYWYRQSLGQGLEFLIYFQGNSAPDKSGLPSDRFSAERTGGSVSTLTIQRTQQEDSAVYLCASSLAVQGSYYGYTFGSGTRLTVV.

The chain has TRBV25-1 and TRBJ2-7, with 9 positions matching TRBD2. The trim removed 8 bases at V and 1 base at J, leaving 6 bases unmatched. Germline V gene data show CDR1 as MGHDK and CDR2 as SYGVNS. This CDR3 is built from 14 residues. The CDR3: CASSPSGISYEQYF. In DNA form, the CDR3 reads TGTGCCAGCTCTCCTAGCGGGATTTCCTACGAGCAGTACTTC.

Here the CDR3 DNA reads TGTGCCAGCAGTTCTAGCGGGAGTGTCAAAAACATTCAGTACTTC. It encodes CASSSSGSVKNIQYF. V usage is TRBV6-5 and J usage is TRBJ2-4; 10 nucleotides line up with TRBD2. The V gene's germline CDR1 is MNHEY and CDR2 SVGAGI. Germline trimming cut 4 bases from V and 3 bases from J; bases unmatched to any gene: 3. The CDR3 spans 15 residues.

The chain employs TRBV7-2 and TRBJ1-1; 7 nucleotides match TRBD1. Per the germline V gene, CDR1 is SGHTA and CDR2 is FQGNSA. The CDR3 is made up of 14 amino acids. Unmatched junction bases numbered 4, after V lost 2 bases and J lost 4 bases. CDR3 region: CASSLMAGGTEAFF. As DNA, the CDR3 is TGTGCCAGCAGCTTAATGGCAGGGGGCACTGAAGCTTTCTTT.

The rearrangement uses TRBV11-2 and TRBJ2-7; TRBD2 matches 8 bases. The V gene end was trimmed by 4 bases and the J gene end by 3 bases; junction bases not matched to a gene: 5. The CDR3 sequence is 14 residues long. Per the germline V gene, CDR1 is SGHAT and CDR2 is FQNNGV. CDR3 coding DNA: TGTGCCAGCAGCTCGCCGGGAGGGGGCTACGAGCAGTACTTC. Translation: CASSSPGGGYEQYF.

This clone has just a few counts. The chain combines TRBV29-1 with TRBJ1-1; 7 bases map to TRBD1. The CDR3 is made up of 11 amino acids. J gave up 6 bases and V 8 bases, and 6 bases lay outside the gene matches. Germline V gene sequence: CDR1 SQVTM, CDR2 ANQGSEA. The CDR3 sequence is CSTVGGPEAFF. CDR3 nucleotides: TGCAGCACTGTAGGGGGCCCTGAAGCTTTCTTT.

The J gene is TRBJ2-1, the V gene TRBV4-1; 10 bases are shared with TRBD2. CDR3 size: 16 residues. V lost 0 bases, J lost 9 bases, and 8 bases stayed unmatched. Germline V CDR1 and CDR2: MGHRA, YSYEKL. Here the CDR3 DNA reads TGCGCCAGCAGCCAAGATCCTCTAGCGGGAGCAGGTGAGCAGTTCTTC. Encoded protein: CASSQDPLAGAGEQFF.